The T cell receptor (beta chain) under discussion was sequenced for a study of radiotherapy plus CTLA-4 blockade in lung cancer. Germline CDR1 SGHDN, CDR2 FVKESK. The CDR3 totals 13 residues. V shed 0 bases and J shed 9 bases, with 9 bases lying between them. Data came from immunoSEQ multiplex PCR; TCRdb stores just in-frame clones and leaves some out. This table holds just over 35,000 clones, roughly 85% found once. V and J are TRBV14 and TRBJ2-1; D ambiguous. The sequences come from peripheral blood, collected from a patient treated with radiotherapy plus ipilimumab. This TCR was sampled from a human donor with non-small cell lung cancer who had stable disease on radiotherapy plus ipilimumab. Here the CDR3 reads CASSQESGSEQFF. The CDR3 DNA follows: TGTGCCAGCAGCCAAGAATCTGGCAGTGAGCAGTTCTTC.